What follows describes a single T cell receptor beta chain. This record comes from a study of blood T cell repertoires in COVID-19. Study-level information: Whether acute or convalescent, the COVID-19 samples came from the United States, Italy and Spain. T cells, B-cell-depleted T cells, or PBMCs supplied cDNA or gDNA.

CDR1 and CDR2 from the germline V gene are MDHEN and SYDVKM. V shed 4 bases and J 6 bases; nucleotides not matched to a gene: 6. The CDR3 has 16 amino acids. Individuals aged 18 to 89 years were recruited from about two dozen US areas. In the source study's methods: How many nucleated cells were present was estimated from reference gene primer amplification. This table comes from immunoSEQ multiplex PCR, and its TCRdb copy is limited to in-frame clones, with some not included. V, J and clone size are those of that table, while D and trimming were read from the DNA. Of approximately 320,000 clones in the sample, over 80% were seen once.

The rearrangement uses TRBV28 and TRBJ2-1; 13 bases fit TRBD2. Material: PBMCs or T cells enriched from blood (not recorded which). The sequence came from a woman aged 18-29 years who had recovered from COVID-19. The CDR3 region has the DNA TGTGCCAGCAGTTCGGCCGGGACTAGCGGGATCAATGAGCAGTTCTTC. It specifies CASSSAGTSGINEQFF.